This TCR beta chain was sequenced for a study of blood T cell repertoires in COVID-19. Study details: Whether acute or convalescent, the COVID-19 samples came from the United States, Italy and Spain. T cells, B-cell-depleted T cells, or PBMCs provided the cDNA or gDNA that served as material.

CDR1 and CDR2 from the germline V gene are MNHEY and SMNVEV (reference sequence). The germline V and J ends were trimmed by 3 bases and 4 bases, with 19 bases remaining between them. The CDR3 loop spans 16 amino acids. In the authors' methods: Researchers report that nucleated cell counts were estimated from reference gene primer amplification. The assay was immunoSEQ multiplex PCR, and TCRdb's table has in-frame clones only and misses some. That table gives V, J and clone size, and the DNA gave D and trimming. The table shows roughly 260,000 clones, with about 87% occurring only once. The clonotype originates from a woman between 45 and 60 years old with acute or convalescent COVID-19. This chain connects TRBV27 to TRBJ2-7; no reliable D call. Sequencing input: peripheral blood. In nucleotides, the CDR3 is TGTGCCAGCAGTTTTACCCCCTTTTTCGAGTCGTACGAGCAGTACTTC. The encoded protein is CASSFTPFFESYEQYF.